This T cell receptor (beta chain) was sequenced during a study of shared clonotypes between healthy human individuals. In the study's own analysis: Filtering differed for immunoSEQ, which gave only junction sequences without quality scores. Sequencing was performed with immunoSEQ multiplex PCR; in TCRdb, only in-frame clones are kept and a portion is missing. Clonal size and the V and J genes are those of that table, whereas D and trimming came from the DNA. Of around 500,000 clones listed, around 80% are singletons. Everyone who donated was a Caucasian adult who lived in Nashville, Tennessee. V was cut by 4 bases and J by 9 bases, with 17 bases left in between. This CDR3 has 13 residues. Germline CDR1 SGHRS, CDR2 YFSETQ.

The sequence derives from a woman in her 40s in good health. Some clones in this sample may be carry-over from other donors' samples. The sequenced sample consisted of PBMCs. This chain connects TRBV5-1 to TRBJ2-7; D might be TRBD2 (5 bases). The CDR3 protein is CASSDGLGDGQYF. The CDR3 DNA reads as TGCGCCAGCAGCGATGGACTGGGAGACGGGCAGTACTTC.